A selection of T cell receptor beta chains follows, all from one sample in a study of spatial heterogeneity in lung cancer. TCRdb called the 5' RACE reads again in MiXCR, with one record for every CDR3 protein. The sample has roughly 80,000 distinct CDR3 sequences, approximately 8% seen once. Sequenced here: PBMCs, sampled at surgery. These receptors came from a male donor with early-stage non-small cell lung cancer. The CDR3 runs from the conserved cysteine through the conserved F or W. Fields, in order: clone size, V gene, J gene, D gene, CDR3 protein, CDR3 DNA. A D gene is named only where the DNA matches it firmly. A row's size may be missing; if present it is once, few, many or a size class.

.,TRBV27,TRBJ2-3,TRBD2,CASSSARGSGISTDTQYF,TGTGCCAGCAGTTCCGCCCGGGGTAGCGGGATAAGCACAGATACGCAGTATTTT
many,TRBV5-1,TRBJ2-7,TRBD1,CASSPNRQGYEQYF,TGCGCCAGCAGCCCTAACCGACAGGGCTACGAGCAGTACTTC
many,TRBV29-1,TRBJ1-1,.,CSVLQGGTEAFF,TGCAGCGTTCTGCAGGGTGGCACTGAAGCTTTCTTT
many,TRBV4-1,TRBJ2-7,TRBD2,CASSQPLAGTDEQYF,TGCGCCAGCAGCCAACCCCTAGCGGGAACCGACGAGCAGTACTTC
many,TRBV4-2,TRBJ2-5,TRBD1,CASKILSEGAETQYF,TGTGCCAGCAAAATACTTAGCGAGGGGGCAGAGACCCAGTACTTC
.,TRBV27,TRBJ1-1,.,CASSLSPGSDLEAFF,TGTGCCAGCAGTTTATCTCCGGGGAGCGATCTTGAAGCTTTCTTT
many,TRBV15,TRBJ2-1,TRBD2,CATSRDGGLAGGGEQFF,TGTGCCACCAGCAGAGACGGGGGACTAGCGGGAGGAGGTGAGCAGTTCTTC
few,TRBV7-9,TRBJ2-3,.,CASSQPGLDMGYF,TGTGCCAGCAGCCAACCAGGACTCGATATGGGGTATTTT
.,TRBV27,TRBJ1-1,.,CASSLGGHQKDTEAFF,TGTGCCAGCAGTCTCGGAGGACACCAGAAGGACACTGAAGCTTTCTTT
few,TRBV29-1,TRBJ2-7,.,CSVGWGGEQYF,TGCAGCGTTGGCTGGGGAGGCGAGCAGTACTTC
.,TRBV9,TRBJ2-1,TRBD2,CASSPRLAGYNEQFF,TGTGCCAGCAGCCCAAGACTAGCGGGTTACAATGAGCAGTTCTTC
.,TRBV20-1,TRBJ2-1,TRBD2,CSGSGRGYNEQFF,TGCAGTGGTAGCGGGAGAGGGTACAATGAGCAGTTCTTC
many,TRBV20-1,TRBJ2-3,TRBD1,CSAKTGQGHGTQYF,TGCAGTGCTAAGACCGGACAGGGGCACGGTACGCAGTATTTT
.,TRBV7-9,TRBJ2-7,TRBD1,CASTDRGVYEQYF,TGTGCCAGCACCGACAGGGGAGTCTACGAGCAGTACTTC
.,TRBV6-1,TRBJ1-4,TRBD1,CASRGDRAWGTNEKLFF,TGTGCCAGCAGGGGGGACAGGGCCTGGGGAACTAATGAAAAACTGTTTTTT
many,TRBV7-6,TRBJ2-6,.,CASSSSSGANVLTF,TGTGCCAGCAGTAGTAGCTCTGGGGCCAACGTCCTGACTTTC
many,TRBV11-3,TRBJ2-7,.,CASSLRLAGRHEQYF,TGTGCCAGCAGCTTACGCCTCGCGGGTCGGCACGAGCAGTACTTC
.,TRBV20-1,TRBJ2-1,.,CSATERQVWGRDEQFF,TGCAGTGCTACAGAAAGGCAAGTGTGGGGTCGGGATGAGCAGTTCTTC
many,TRBV29-1,TRBJ2-3,.,CSAGRRPSTDTQYF,TGCAGCGCAGGACGGAGGCCCTCCACAGATACGCAGTATTTT
many,TRBV2,TRBJ2-2,.,CASRLEGAGELFF,TGTGCCAGCAGGCTGGAGGGGGCCGGGGAGCTGTTTTTT
many,TRBV5-1,TRBJ1-1,TRBD1,CASSLRTGGNTEAFF,TGCGCCAGCAGCTTAAGGACAGGGGGCAACACTGAAGCTTTCTTT
.,TRBV6-5,TRBJ1-5,.,CASRPTEYQPQHF,TGTGCCAGCAGACCAACAGAGTATCAGCCCCAGCATTTT
few,TRBV24-1,TRBJ2-2,TRBD2,CATSDPPQGLAGDGGELFF,TGTGCCACCAGTGATCCCCCCCAGGGACTAGCGGGAGATGGCGGGGAGCTGTTTTTT
.,TRBV11-3,TRBJ1-1,TRBD1,CASSLRGQVTEAFF,TGTGCCAGCAGCTTGAGGGGGCAGGTCACTGAAGCTTTCTTT
many,TRBV7-8,TRBJ2-1,TRBD2,CASILVGLASDEQFF,TGTGCCAGCATTCTAGTCGGACTAGCGTCCGATGAGCAGTTCTTC
many,TRBV10-3,TRBJ1-6,TRBD1,CAIRAGGLNSPLHF,TGTGCCATCAGGGCAGGGGGCTTGAATTCACCCCTCCACTTT
many,TRBV5-6,TRBJ2-7,.,CASSGLAREQYF,TGTGCCAGCAGCGGGCTAGCTCGCGAGCAGTACTTC
few,TRBV6-1,TRBJ2-1,TRBD2,CASSETSGSWNEQFF,TGTGCCAGCAGTGAAACTAGCGGGAGTTGGAATGAGCAGTTCTTC
.,TRBV20-1,TRBJ2-3,.,CSAPVGVRMGTDTQYF,TGCAGTGCGCCCGTGGGCGTTAGAATGGGTACAGATACGCAGTATTTT
many,TRBV20-1,TRBJ2-3,TRBD2,CSASGGLVSDTQYF,TGCAGTGCTAGTGGGGGACTAGTGTCAGATACGCAGTATTTT
many,TRBV7-2,TRBJ1-1,.,CASSLWRRTEAFF,TGTGCCAGCAGCTTATGGAGGAGAACTGAAGCTTTCTTT
few,TRBV24-1,TRBJ1-4,.,CATAEGSNEKLFF,TGTGCCACCGCCGAGGGTTCTAATGAAAAACTGTTTTTT
few,TRBV5-1,TRBJ2-7,.,CASSLTDTLNEQYF,TGCGCCAGCAGCTTGACAGACACCCTGAATGAGCAGTACTTC
many,TRBV7-9,TRBJ1-3,.,CASSYVVGNTIYF,TGTGCCAGCAGCTACGTGGTTGGAAACACCATATATTTT
many,TRBV24-1,TRBJ2-4,.,CATSDLTPTGSIQYF,TGTGCCACCAGTGATTTGACCCCCACGGGAAGCATTCAGTACTTC
few,TRBV24-1,TRBJ2-1,.,CATLDPVVYEQFF,TGTGCCACCCTGGATCCGGTGGTGTATGAGCAGTTCTTC
few,TRBV27,TRBJ1-1,TRBD1,CASSLRGAGGLVTEAFF,TGTGCCAGCAGTTTACGGGGCGCAGGGGGCTTGGTCACTGAAGCTTTCTTT
many,TRBV20-1,TRBJ2-4,.,CSASVGRSKNIQYF,TGCAGTGCTAGTGTGGGGAGGTCCAAAAACATTCAGTACTTC
many,TRBV18,TRBJ1-5,TRBD1,CASSPGQGAQPQHF,TGTGCCAGCTCACCGGGACAGGGGGCCCAGCCCCAGCATTTT
many,TRBV5-1,TRBJ2-2,TRBD1,CASSHRDRGAGELFF,TGCGCCAGCAGCCACCGGGACAGGGGCGCCGGGGAGCTGTTTTTT